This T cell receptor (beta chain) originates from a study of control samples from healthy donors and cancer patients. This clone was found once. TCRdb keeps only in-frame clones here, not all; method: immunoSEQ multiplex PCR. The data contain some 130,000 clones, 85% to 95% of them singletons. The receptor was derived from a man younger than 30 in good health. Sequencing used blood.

The DNA for the CDR3 is TGTGCCAGCAGCCTAGGGACTAGCGGGGGGCGGGATACGCAGTATTTT. It specifies CASSLGTSGGRDTQYF. The chain uses TRBV5-6 and TRBJ2-3; TRBD2 aligns across 15 bases. Germline-derived CDR1 and CDR2 are SGHDT and YYEEEE. The ends lost 4 bases at V and 6 bases at J; junction bases unmatched: 6. The CDR3 has 16 amino acids.